Listed below are T cell receptor beta chains from one sample, sequenced in a study of T cell changes during pregnancy in multiple sclerosis. Libraries were prepared by immunoSEQ multiplex PCR; TCRdb keeps only in-frame clonotypes and omits some of them. This table holds about 36,000 clones, around 92% found once. The source was CD4+ T cells from peripheral blood mononuclear cells, collected in the second trimester of pregnancy. These receptors all come from a female donor in good health, enrolled as a control in a pregnancy study. Each CDR3 is given with its conserved first and last residue. A D gene is named only where the DNA matches it firmly. Rows give clone size only sometimes, using once, few, many, or a class for an expanded clone.

clone size | D gene | J gene | V gene | CDR3 protein | CDR3 DNA
- | - | TRBJ2-7 | TRBV28 | CASQGSIYEQYF | TGTGCCAGCCAGGGATCCATCTACGAGCAGTACTTC
- | TRBD1 | TRBJ1-3 | TRBV6-5 | CASSQGVRGNTIYF | TGTGCCAGCAGCCAGGGGGTGCGGGGAAACACCATATATTTT
- | TRBD1 | TRBJ1-2 | TRBV6-5 | CASSPGTGWGGYTF | TGTGCCAGCAGTCCCGGGACAGGGTGGGGTGGCTACACCTTC
once | TRBD2 | TRBJ2-7 | TRBV28 | CASTAGGPEEQYF | TGTGCCAGCACTGCGGGAGGGCCGGAGGAGCAGTACTTC
few | TRBD1 | TRBJ2-7 | TRBV5-1 | CASSSDRAEQYF | TGCGCCAGCAGCTCCGACAGGGCCGAGCAGTACTTC
- | TRBD1 | TRBJ1-2 | TRBV10-3 | CALGQGENYGYTF | TGTGCCTTAGGACAGGGGGAGAACTATGGCTACACCTTC
- | TRBD2 | TRBJ2-5 | TRBV27 | CASSFWGGIETQYF | TGTGCCAGCAGTTTCTGGGGGGGTATCGAGACCCAGTACTTC
- | - | TRBJ2-7 | TRBV5-8 | CASSLGQGFYEQYF | TGTGCCAGCAGCTTAGGTCAGGGGTTCTACGAGCAGTACTTC
- | - | TRBJ1-3 | TRBV30 | CARQQGGLGNTIYF | TGTGCCCGTCAGCAGGGTGGGCTAGGAAACACCATATATTTT
- | TRBD2 | TRBJ2-5 | TRBV18 | CASSPRGAGAETQYF | TGTGCCAGCTCACCGCGCGGAGCGGGAGCAGAGACCCAGTACTTC
- | TRBD2 | TRBJ2-5 | TRBV7-2 | CASSPSGQETQYF | TGTGCCAGCAGCCCTAGCGGGCAAGAGACCCAGTACTTC
once | TRBD2 | TRBJ2-7 | TRBV18 | CASSRRGSGGIYEQYF | TGTGCCAGCTCACGGCGGGGGAGCGGGGGAATCTACGAGCAGTACTTC
- | - | TRBJ1-5 | TRBV6-1 | CASSGHLSSNQPQHF | TGTGCCAGCAGTGGACACCTAAGTAGCAATCAGCCCCAGCATTTT
- | TRBD1 | TRBJ1-2 | TRBV2 | CASSLTRPGQASSSGGYTF | TGTGCCAGCAGTTTAACGCGACCGGGACAGGCCTCTTCGAGCGGTGGCTACACCTTC
- | - | TRBJ2-7 | TRBV19 | CASSGRLTYEQYF | TGTGCCAGTAGTGGCAGGCTAACCTACGAGCAGTACTTC
- | TRBD1 | TRBJ2-7 | TRBV30 | CAWTGTGPSYEQYF | TGTGCCTGGACCGGGACAGGGCCTTCTTACGAGCAGTACTTC
- | - | TRBJ2-3 | TRBV7-2 | CASTRGASTDTQYF | TGTGCCAGCACCCGGGGAGCGAGCACAGATACGCAGTATTTT
- | - | TRBJ1-5 | TRBV6-1 | CAAGKGRDQPQHF | TGTGCCGCCGGGAAGGGAAGGGATCAGCCCCAGCATTTT
- | - | TRBJ1-5 | TRBV4-2 | CASSQGRGYNQPQHF | TGTGCCAGCAGCCAAGGTCGCGGGTATAATCAGCCCCAGCATTTT
- | - | TRBJ1-1 | TRBV4-1 | CASSQELAVEAFF | TGCGCCAGCAGCCAAGAACTAGCGGTAGAAGCTTTCTTT
- | - | TRBJ2-5 | TRBV15 | CATSRVRHSKETQYF | TGTGCCACCAGCAGAGTACGACACTCTAAAGAGACCCAGTACTTC
- | - | TRBJ2-7 | TRBV27 | CAIPGKGVVFYEQYF | TGTGCCATCCCCGGCAAAGGGGTAGTTTTCTACGAGCAGTACTTC
- | - | TRBJ1-1 | TRBV2 | CAAREGLNTEAFF | TGTGCCGCCAGGGAGGGTTTGAACACTGAAGCTTTCTTT
- | TRBD1 | TRBJ2-1 | TRBV11-2 | CASSLDRVHEQFF | TGTGCCAGCAGCTTGGACAGGGTCCATGAGCAGTTCTTC
- | - | TRBJ2-5 | TRBV11-2 | CASSFTRGETQYF | TGTGCCAGCAGCTTCACTAGAGGAGAGACCCAGTACTTC
- | - | TRBJ2-6 | TRBV7-8 | CASSVRVSGANVLTF | TGTGCCAGCAGCGTTCGTGTCTCTGGGGCCAACGTCCTGACTTTC
- | TRBD1 | TRBJ2-1 | TRBV9 | CASSVLDRAGEQFF | TGTGCCAGCAGCGTACTGGACAGGGCTGGTGAGCAGTTCTTC
- | - | TRBJ1-2 | TRBV2 | CASSEVVGGGYTF | TGTGCCAGCAGTGAAGTGGTCGGAGGGGGCTACACCTTC
- | - | TRBJ2-4 | TRBV7-9 | CASTPVRQVEDIQYF | TGTGCCAGCACCCCAGTACGACAGGTGGAGGACATTCAGTACTTC
- | TRBD2 | TRBJ2-3 | TRBV6-5 | CASSYYLAGTDTQYF | TGTGCCAGCAGTTATTATCTAGCGGGCACAGATACGCAGTATTTT
- | TRBD2 | TRBJ2-5 | TRBV7-3 | CASSAGGAMETQYF | TGTGCCAGCAGCGCCGGGGGGGCGATGGAGACCCAGTACTTC
- | - | TRBJ2-3 | TRBV4-1 | CASSQDPLGVDTQYF | TGCGCCAGCAGCCAAGATCCCCTAGGGGTGGATACGCAGTATTTT
few | TRBD1 | TRBJ2-1 | TRBV29-1 | CSARTGGNEQFF | TGCAGCGCCAGGACAGGGGGGAATGAGCAGTTCTTC
- | - | TRBJ2-2 | TRBV11-1 | CASSLQGGANTGELFF | TGTGCCAGCAGCCTTCAAGGGGGGGCCAATACCGGGGAGCTGTTTTTT
- | - | TRBJ2-3 | TRBV7-2 | CASSSALGGRNTQYF | TGTGCCAGCAGCTCCGCCCTGGGGGGACGAAATACGCAGTATTTT
- | TRBD1 | TRBJ2-2 | TRBV18 | CASSPRTGANTGELFF | TGTGCCAGCTCACCTCGGACAGGGGCGAACACCGGGGAGCTGTTTTTT